These T cell receptor beta chains were read from a single sample in a study of blood T cell repertoires in COVID-19. Assay: immunoSEQ multiplex PCR; the TCRdb copy retains only in-frame clones and omits some. The repertoire has about 48,000 clones, roughly 87% of them found once; the top ten carry less than 30%. Sequencing input: peripheral blood. The receptor source for this set is a woman of 80 years or more with acute or convalescent COVID-19. Each CDR3 is given with its conserved first and last residue. The D gene is left open where the match is weak. Clone size is stated in some rows and not others, as once, few, many or a class when expanded.

j_gene: TRBJ2-1
d_gene: TRBD2
v_gene: TRBV19
abundance: .
CDR3aa: CASKPHSGLAGGNEQFF
CDR3nt: TGTGCCAGTAAACCCCACTCGGGACTAGCGGGGGGCAATGAGCAGTTCTTC

j_gene: TRBJ1-4
d_gene: TRBD1
v_gene: TRBV2
abundance: .
CDR3aa: CASSVPTGVNEKLFF
CDR3nt: TGTGCCAGCAGTGTACCGACAGGGGTTAATGAAAAACTGTTTTTT

j_gene: TRBJ2-3
d_gene: TRBD2
v_gene: TRBV7-9
abundance: .
CDR3aa: CASRMGLAGGKDTQYF
CDR3nt: TGTGCCAGCAGGATGGGACTAGCGGGGGGGAAGGATACGCAGTATTTT

j_gene: TRBJ2-5
d_gene: .
v_gene: TRBV7-9
abundance: .
CDR3aa: CASSLPEPSETQYF
CDR3nt: TGTGCCAGCAGCTTGCCCGAGCCTAGCGAGACCCAGTACTTC

j_gene: TRBJ2-1
d_gene: .
v_gene: TRBV15
abundance: .
CDR3aa: CATSGGTLNEQFF
CDR3nt: TGTGCCACCAGCGGGGGGACTCTCAATGAGCAGTTCTTC

j_gene: TRBJ1-1
d_gene: TRBD1
v_gene: TRBV12-3/TRBV12-4
abundance: .
CDR3aa: CATRDRANTEAFF
CDR3nt: TGTGCCACCAGGGACAGGGCGAACACTGAAGCTTTCTTT

j_gene: TRBJ2-5
d_gene: TRBD2
v_gene: TRBV3-1/TRBV3-2
abundance: once
CDR3aa: CASSSTGPGGPETQYF
CDR3nt: TGTGCCAGCAGCTCCACTGGTCCGGGGGGGCCGGAGACCCAGTACTTC

j_gene: TRBJ2-3
d_gene: TRBD2
v_gene: TRBV27
abundance: .
CDR3aa: CASSLTSGGYSDTQYF
CDR3nt: TGTGCCAGCAGTTTGACTAGCGGGGGGTATTCAGATACGCAGTATTTT

j_gene: TRBJ1-1
d_gene: TRBD1
v_gene: TRBV19
abundance: .
CDR3aa: CASTLTGGGTEAFF
CDR3nt: TGTGCCAGTACCCTGACAGGGGGGGGCACTGAAGCTTTCTTT

j_gene: TRBJ2-3
d_gene: .
v_gene: TRBV28
abundance: .
CDR3aa: CASKRDPSTDTQYF
CDR3nt: TGTGCCAGCAAACGGGATCCTAGCACAGATACGCAGTATTTT

j_gene: TRBJ2-3
d_gene: .
v_gene: TRBV29-1
abundance: .
CDR3aa: CSGGGGPDTQYF
CDR3nt: TGCAGCGGAGGGGGGGGTCCAGATACGCAGTATTTT

j_gene: TRBJ2-5
d_gene: .
v_gene: TRBV11-2
abundance: .
CDR3aa: CASSPKGLYQETQYF
CDR3nt: TGTGCCAGCAGCCCCAAGGGACTGTACCAAGAGACCCAGTACTTC

j_gene: TRBJ1-2
d_gene: .
v_gene: TRBV15
abundance: .
CDR3aa: CATSRQGTGYTF
CDR3nt: TGTGCCACCAGCAGACAGGGGACGGGCTACACCTTC

j_gene: TRBJ2-1
d_gene: .
v_gene: TRBV2
abundance: .
CDR3aa: CASSDSDRLGGFF
CDR3nt: TGTGCCAGCAGTGATTCGGACAGGCTCGGGGGGTTCTTC

j_gene: TRBJ2-5
d_gene: TRBD2
v_gene: TRBV5-1
abundance: .
CDR3aa: CASRAGGGETQYF
CDR3nt: TGCGCCAGCAGAGCTGGGGGGGGAGAGACCCAGTACTTC

j_gene: TRBJ2-3
d_gene: TRBD2
v_gene: TRBV5-1
abundance: .
CDR3aa: CASRTTTSGGTDTQYF
CDR3nt: TGCGCCAGCAGAACGACGACTAGCGGTGGCACAGATACGCAGTATTTT

j_gene: TRBJ2-1
d_gene: TRBD2
v_gene: TRBV5-1
abundance: .
CDR3aa: CASSPSGGWNEQFF
CDR3nt: TGCGCCAGCAGCCCCAGCGGGGGGTGGAATGAGCAGTTCTTC

j_gene: TRBJ2-4
d_gene: TRBD1
v_gene: TRBV5-1
abundance: .
CDR3aa: CASSFRQGSNIQYF
CDR3nt: TGCGCCAGCAGCTTCCGACAGGGCTCAAACATTCAGTACTTC

j_gene: TRBJ1-4
d_gene: TRBD1
v_gene: TRBV29-1
abundance: .
CDR3aa: CSVGGGRDEKLFF
CDR3nt: TGCAGCGTTGGAGGGGGCAGGGATGAAAAACTGTTTTTT

j_gene: TRBJ1-1
d_gene: TRBD1
v_gene: TRBV28
abundance: .
CDR3aa: CASSLPRAGGRTEAFF
CDR3nt: TGTGCCAGCAGTTTGCCCAGGGCAGGGGGCAGAACTGAAGCTTTCTTT